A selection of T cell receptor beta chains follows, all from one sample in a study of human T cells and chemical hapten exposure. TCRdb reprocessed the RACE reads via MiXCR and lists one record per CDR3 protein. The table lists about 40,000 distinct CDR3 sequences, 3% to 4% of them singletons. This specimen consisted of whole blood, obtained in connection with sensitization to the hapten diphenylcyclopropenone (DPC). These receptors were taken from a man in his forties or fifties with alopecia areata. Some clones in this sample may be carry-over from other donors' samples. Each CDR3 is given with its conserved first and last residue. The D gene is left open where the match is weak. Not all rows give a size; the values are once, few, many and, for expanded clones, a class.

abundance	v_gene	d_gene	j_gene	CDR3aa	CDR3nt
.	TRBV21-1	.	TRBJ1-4	CASSKFEAGTGSWGANEKLFF	TGTGCCAGCAGCAAATTCGAGGCCGGGACAGGATCCTGGGGAGCTAATGAAAAACTGTTTTTT
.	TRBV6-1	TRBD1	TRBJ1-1	CASSPTGTGGTEAFF	TGTGCCAGCAGTCCTACCGGGACAGGGGGCACTGAAGCTTTCTTT
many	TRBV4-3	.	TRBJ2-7	CASSQDVGTYEQYF	TGCGCCAGCAGCCAAGATGTGGGGACCTACGAGCAGTACTTC
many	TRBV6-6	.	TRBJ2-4	CASSYAKNIQYF	TGTGCCAGCAGTTACGCCAAAAACATTCAGTACTTC
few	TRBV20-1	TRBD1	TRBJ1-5	CSARQRGDRYSNQPQHF	TGCAGTGCTAGGCAAAGGGGGGACAGGTATAGCAATCAGCCCCAGCATTTT
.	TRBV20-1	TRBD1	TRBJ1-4	CSARRTGREKLFF	TGCAGTGCTAGGAGGACAGGGCGGGAAAAACTGTTTTTT
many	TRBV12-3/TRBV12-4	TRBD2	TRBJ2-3	CASRELAGSSDTQYF	TGTGCCAGCCGTGAACTAGCGGGAAGTTCAGATACGCAGTATTTT
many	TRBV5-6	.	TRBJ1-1	CASSLYGEAMNTEAFF	TGTGCCAGCAGCCTCTATGGGGAGGCCATGAACACTGAAGCTTTCTTT
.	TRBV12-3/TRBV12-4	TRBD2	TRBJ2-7	CASSPLSGGYERYF	TGTGCCAGCAGCCCTCTTAGCGGGGGCTACGAGCGGTACTTC
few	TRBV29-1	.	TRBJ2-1	CSGEGLSEQFF	TGCAGCGGTGAAGGACTTAGCGAGCAGTTCTTC
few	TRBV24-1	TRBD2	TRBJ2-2	CATISGRLHGGEHLAGDSTGELFF	TGTGCCACCATCTCAGGACGACTACATGGAGGAGAACATCTAGCGGGAGACAGCACCGGGGAGCTGTTTTTT
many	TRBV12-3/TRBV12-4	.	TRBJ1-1	CASSKTGLNTEAFF	TGTGCCAGCAGTAAGACAGGTCTGAACACTGAAGCTTTCTTT
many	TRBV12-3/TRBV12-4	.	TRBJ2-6	CASSPPGSGANVLTF	TGTGCCAGCAGTCCACCAGGGTCTGGGGCCAACGTCCTGACTTTC
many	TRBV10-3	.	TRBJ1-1	CATTPTGKGAEAFF	TGTGCCACAACCCCTACCGGCAAGGGGGCTGAAGCTTTCTTT
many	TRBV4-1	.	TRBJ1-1	CASSQGYNTEAFF	TGCGCCAGCAGCCAAGGATACAACACTGAAGCTTTCTTT
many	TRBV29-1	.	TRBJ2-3	CSVEVTLGQLRTDTQYF	TGCAGCGTTGAAGTTACGTTAGGGCAGTTACGCACAGATACGCAGTATTTT
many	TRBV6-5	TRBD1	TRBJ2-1	CASSYLVNRDRTYNEQFF	TGTGCCAGCAGTTACTTGGTGAACCGGGACAGGACTTACAATGAGCAGTTCTTC
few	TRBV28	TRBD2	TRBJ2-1	CASNVGGVGEQFF	TGTGCCAGCAATGTGGGAGGGGTTGGGGAGCAGTTCTTC
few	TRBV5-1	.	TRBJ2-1	CASSHRPGNEQFF	TGCGCCAGCAGCCACCGACCTGGGAATGAGCAGTTCTTC
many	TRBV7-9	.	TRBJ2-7	CASSQEARAVEQYF	TGTGCCAGCAGCCAGGAAGCGCGGGCTGTGGAGCAGTACTTC
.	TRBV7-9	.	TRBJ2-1	CASIHPSAASYNEQFF	TGTGCCAGCATCCACCCTTCAGCGGCTTCCTACAATGAGCAGTTCTTC
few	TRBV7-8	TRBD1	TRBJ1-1	CASSPGTDGMNTEAFF	TGTGCCAGCAGCCCCGGGACAGACGGCATGAACACTGAAGCTTTCTTT
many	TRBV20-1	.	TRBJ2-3	CSADLGGTDTQYF	TGCAGTGCTGACCTAGGGGGTACAGATACGCAGTATTTT
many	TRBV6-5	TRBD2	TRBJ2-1	CASSYQLAGTNEQFF	TGTGCCAGCAGTTACCAGCTAGCGGGGACAAATGAGCAGTTCTTC
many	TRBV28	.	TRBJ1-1	CASRMGGGNTEAFF	TGTGCCAGCAGGATGGGCGGGGGTAACACTGAAGCTTTCTTT
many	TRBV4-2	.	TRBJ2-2	CASSPQTNTGELFF	TGTGCCAGCAGCCCCCAGACCAACACCGGGGAGCTGTTTTTT
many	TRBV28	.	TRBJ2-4	CASRGGPPEGNIQYF	TGTGCCAGCAGGGGGGGACCCCCCGAAGGGAACATTCAGTACTTC
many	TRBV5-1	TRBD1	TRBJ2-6	CASSWRTGGTQSSGANVLTF	TGCGCCAGCAGCTGGCGGACAGGGGGTACCCAGAGCTCTGGGGCCAACGTCCTGACTTTC
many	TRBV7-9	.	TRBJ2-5	CASSPRTDFKETQYF	TGTGCCAGCAGCCCCCGGACAGACTTCAAAGAGACCCAGTACTTC
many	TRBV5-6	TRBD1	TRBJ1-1	CASSLRRTGGTEAFF	TGTGCCAGCAGCTTGCGACGCACAGGGGGCACTGAAGCTTTCTTT
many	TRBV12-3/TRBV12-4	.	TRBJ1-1	CASHGGLNTEAFF	TGTGCCAGTCACGGGGGGTTGAACACTGAAGCTTTCTTT
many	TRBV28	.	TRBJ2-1	CASSLALSYNEQFF	TGTGCCAGCAGTTTAGCACTATCCTACAATGAGCAGTTCTTC
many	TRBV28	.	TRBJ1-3	CASSLTGNTIYF	TGTGCCAGCAGTTTAACTGGAAACACCATATATTTT
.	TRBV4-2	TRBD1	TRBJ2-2	CASSQPGGTGFTGELFF	TGTGCCAGCAGCCAACCAGGGGGGACAGGGTTCACCGGGGAGCTGTTTTTT
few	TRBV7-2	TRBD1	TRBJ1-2	CASSYGTVYGYTF	TGTGCCAGCAGCTATGGGACAGTCTATGGCTACACCTTC
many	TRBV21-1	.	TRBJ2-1	CASTVTGTPRAHEQFF	TGTGCCAGCACTGTTACCGGGACGCCCCGGGCCCATGAGCAGTTCTTC
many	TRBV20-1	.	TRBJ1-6	CSARELEEYSPLHF	TGCAGTGCTAGAGAGCTTGAGGAGTATTCACCCCTCCACTTT
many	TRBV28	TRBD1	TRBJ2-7	CASSRDSLYEQYF	TGTGCCAGCAGTCGGGACAGTCTCTACGAGCAGTACTTC
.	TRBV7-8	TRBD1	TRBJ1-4	CASSLLWTGFNEKLFF	TGTGCCAGCAGCTTACTCTGGACAGGGTTTAATGAAAAACTGTTTTTT
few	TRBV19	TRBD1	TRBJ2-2	CASLSTGGRNTGELFF	TGTGCCAGTCTATCCACAGGGGGAAGGAACACCGGGGAGCTGTTTTTT
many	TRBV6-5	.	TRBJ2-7	CASSYRQASYEQYF	TGTGCCAGCAGTTACAGACAGGCCTCCTACGAGCAGTACTTC
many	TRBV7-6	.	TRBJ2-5	CASSLFQGGETQYF	TGTGCCAGCAGCTTATTCCAGGGAGGAGAGACCCAGTACTTC
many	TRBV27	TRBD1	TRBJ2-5	CASSLDRGQETQYF	TGTGCCAGCAGTTTGGACAGGGGGCAAGAGACCCAGTACTTC
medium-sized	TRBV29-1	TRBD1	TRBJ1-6	CSVQTGQASPLHF	TGCAGCGTACAGACAGGGCAGGCTTCACCCCTCCACTTT
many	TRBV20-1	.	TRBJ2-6	CSAQTDNSGANVLTF	TGCAGTGCTCAGACAGACAACTCTGGGGCCAACGTCCTGACTTTC
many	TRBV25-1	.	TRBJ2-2	CASSAGSVGTGELFF	TGTGCCAGCAGTGCTGGGAGTGTTGGGACCGGGGAGCTGTTTTTT